These T cell receptor beta chains were read from a single sample in a study of shared clonotypes between healthy human individuals. The repertoire was sequenced with immunoSEQ multiplex PCR; TCRdb's copy has only in-frame clones and lacks some. The sample records about 2.1 million clones, over 85% being singletons. Sequencing was performed on naive CD8+ T cells from PBMCs. The receptors derive from a man aged 18 to 30 in good health. Some clones in this sample may be carry-over from other donors' samples. The CDR3 runs from the conserved cysteine through the conserved F or W. Fields, in order: J gene, D gene, clone size, V gene, CDR3 protein, CDR3 DNA. A D gene is named only where the DNA matches it firmly. Not every row has a clone size; where given, it reads once, few, many or a size class.

>TRBJ2-3|-|-|TRBV28
CASRILREEADTQYF
TGTGCCAGCAGGATCCTAAGGGAGGAAGCAGATACGCAGTATTTT
>TRBJ2-7|TRBD2|-|TRBV4-1
CASSQPTGGREEQYF
TGCGCCAGCAGCCAGCCCACGGGGGGTCGGGAGGAGCAGTACTTC
>TRBJ1-1|-|-|TRBV5-1
CASSMDKNTEAFF
TGCGCCAGCAGCATGGACAAGAACACTGAAGCTTTCTTT
>TRBJ1-2|-|-|TRBV19
CASSPTAYGYTF
TGTGCCAGTAGTCCAACAGCCTATGGCTACACCTTC
>TRBJ2-1|-|-|TRBV15
CATSKIGPGSYNEQFF
TGTGCCACCAGCAAAATAGGACCGGGCTCCTACAATGAGCAGTTCTTC
>TRBJ1-2|TRBD1|-|TRBV19
CASTIADRGNYGYTF
TGTGCCAGTACAATTGCAGACAGGGGGAACTATGGCTACACCTTC
>TRBJ2-7|-|-|TRBV6-1
CASSEGTYEQYF
TGTGCCAGCAGTGAGGGGACTTACGAGCAGTACTTC
>TRBJ2-5|TRBD1|-|TRBV18
CASSPDRVGETQYF
TGTGCCAGCTCACCCGACAGGGTTGGAGAGACCCAGTACTTC
>TRBJ1-5|-|few|TRBV9
CASSVEGYSNQPQHF
TGTGCCAGCAGCGTAGAGGGATATAGCAATCAGCCCCAGCATTTT
>TRBJ2-2|TRBD2|once|TRBV6-1
CASSEDGGRARGSGELFF
TGTGCCAGCAGTGAAGACGGCGGGAGGGCCAGAGGGTCCGGGGAGCTGTTTTTT
>TRBJ2-3|TRBD2|-|TRBV5-8
CASSLPSGRATRPGTDTQYF
TGTGCCAGCAGCCTACCTAGCGGGAGGGCCACTAGGCCTGGCACAGATACGCAGTATTTT
>TRBJ1-2|-|once|TRBV27
CASSPGGGNYGYTF
TGTGCCAGCAGTCCGGGGGGAGGTAACTATGGCTACACCTTC
>TRBJ2-7|-|once|TRBV11-2
CASTPRLGNVGEQYF
TGTGCCAGCACCCCCAGGCTGGGGAATGTAGGCGAGCAGTACTTC
>TRBJ1-1|-|-|TRBV4-2
CASSQDGFGGITEAFF
TGTGCCAGCAGCCAAGATGGGTTCGGGGGTATCACTGAAGCTTTCTTT
>TRBJ1-1|-|-|TRBV7-2
CASSEPGHRIEAFF
TGTGCCAGCAGCGAACCGGGACACCGAATTGAAGCTTTCTTT
>TRBJ1-2|-|-|TRBV5-6
CASRGGSGTIYGYTF
TGTGCCAGCCGCGGCGGTTCGGGGACTATCTATGGCTACACCTTC
>TRBJ2-5|-|-|TRBV6-5
CASSGLREAETQYF
TGTGCCAGCAGCGGCTTGCGGGAAGCGGAGACCCAGTACTTC
>TRBJ2-7|-|-|TRBV27
CARRGSIYEQYF
TGTGCCAGGAGAGGGAGTATTTACGAGCAGTACTTC
>TRBJ1-5|TRBD1|few|TRBV9
CASSPGTGSNQPQHF
TGTGCCAGCAGCCCCGGGACAGGCAGCAATCAGCCCCAGCATTTT
>TRBJ2-3|-|-|TRBV7-2
CASAELGDTQYF
TGTGCCAGCGCTGAATTAGGGGATACGCAGTATTTT
>TRBJ2-7|TRBD1|once|TRBV7-8
CASSSGTGISYEQYF
TGTGCCAGCAGCTCCGGGACAGGGATCTCCTACGAGCAGTACTTC
>TRBJ2-3|-|-|TRBV5-1
CASSSSEARTDTQYF
TGCGCCAGCAGCTCCTCGGAGGCCCGCACAGATACGCAGTATTTT
>TRBJ2-1|TRBD1|-|TRBV4-3
CASSQDKGTGNNEQFF
TGCGCCAGCAGCCAAGATAAAGGGACAGGGAACAATGAGCAGTTCTTC
>TRBJ2-3|TRBD2|-|TRBV29-1
CSVGGREEDFGVDTQYF
TGCAGCGTTGGGGGGCGGGAGGAAGATTTCGGTGTAGATACGCAGTATTTT
>TRBJ2-5|-|-|TRBV9
CASSAWDGLQETQYF
TGTGCCAGCAGCGCATGGGACGGACTCCAAGAGACCCAGTACTTC
>TRBJ2-5|-|-|TRBV7-9
CASSFQSGMETQYF
TGTGCCAGCAGCTTCCAATCGGGGATGGAGACCCAGTACTTC
>TRBJ2-3|-|-|TRBV5-5
CASSHGTAPSPQYF
TGTGCCAGCAGCCATGGAACAGCCCCTTCCCCGCAGTATTTT
>TRBJ2-7|TRBD1|-|TRBV5-4
CASSATGTGTCEQYF
TGTGCCAGCAGCGCAACCGGGACAGGGACCTGCGAGCAGTACTTC
>TRBJ2-4|-|-|TRBV28
CASGGPRGKNIQYF
TGTGCCAGCGGGGGCCCCCGGGGCAAAAACATTCAGTACTTC
>TRBJ1-1|-|few|TRBV6-4
CASSDSKWGQAFF
TGTGCCAGCAGTGACTCGAAGTGGGGGCAAGCTTTCTTT
>TRBJ2-5|-|-|TRBV5-6
CASSSLGGYQETQYF
TGTGCCAGCAGCTCCCTGGGTGGTTACCAAGAGACCCAGTACTTC
>TRBJ2-7|TRBD1|-|TRBV6-5
CASSWDRGFHEQYF
TGTGCCAGCAGTTGGGACAGGGGTTTCCACGAGCAGTACTTC